These T cell receptor beta chains were read from a single sample in a study of cytomegalovirus exposure and HLA in healthy donors. The data were produced by immunoSEQ multiplex PCR, yet TCRdb's version contains in-frame clones alone and is incomplete. The repertoire holds some 120,000 clones, with around three quarters as singletons. The source material was PBMCs. The receptors stem from a middle-aged man in good health and CMV-seronegative. The CDR3 runs from the conserved cysteine through the conserved F or W. Each record gives: clone size, J gene, V gene, D gene, CDR3 protein, CDR3 DNA. The D gene is left open where the match is weak. Clone size is not always given. Where it is, it says once, few, many or a class for expanded clones.

>NA|TRBJ2-5|TRBV28|NA
CASRTPADNGQQETQYF
TGTGCCAGCAGGACACCAGCCGACAATGGACAGCAAGAGACCCAGTACTTC
>NA|TRBJ1-2|TRBV2|NA
CASSRTANYGYTF
TGTGCCAGCAGTCGGACAGCTAACTATGGCTACACCTTC
>NA|TRBJ2-7|TRBV5-4|TRBD2
CASSLAPGGGFYEQYF
TGTGCCAGCAGCTTGGCCCCCGGGGGGGGCTTCTACGAGCAGTACTTC
>few|TRBJ2-2|TRBV19|TRBD1
CASSFRGGDRGPGELFF
TGTGCCAGTAGTTTCCGGGGAGGGGACAGGGGGCCCGGGGAGCTGTTTTTT
>NA|TRBJ1-3|TRBV28|NA
CASSPQGWGRNTIYF
TGTGCCAGCAGTCCCCAGGGATGGGGGCGAAACACCATATATTTT
>NA|TRBJ1-3|TRBV5-1|TRBD1
CASSPRTGGGNTIYF
TGCGCCAGCAGCCCCCGGACAGGGGGAGGAAACACCATATATTTT
>NA|TRBJ1-2|TRBV4-1|NA
CASSPPRGNYGYTF
TGCGCCAGCAGCCCACCCAGGGGTAACTATGGCTACACCTTC
>NA|TRBJ1-4|TRBV5-8|TRBD1
CASLDRGLPNEKLFF
TGTGCCAGCCTGGACAGGGGGCTTCCTAATGAAAAACTGTTTTTT
>NA|TRBJ1-4|TRBV29-1|NA
CSVEEIPDRGHATNEKLFF
TGCAGCGTTGAAGAAATTCCGGACAGAGGACATGCAACTAATGAAAAACTGTTTTTT
>NA|TRBJ2-7|TRBV29-1|TRBD2
CSVGEARGASYEQYF
TGCAGCGTTGGGGAGGCGCGGGGGGCGTCCTACGAGCAGTACTTC
>NA|TRBJ2-1|TRBV7-2|TRBD2
CASSTEGLAGGQFKFF
TGTGCCAGCAGCACCGAAGGACTAGCGGGGGGGCAATTCAAGTTCTTC
>NA|TRBJ2-5|TRBV6-1|NA
CASSRRVNQETQYF
TGTGCCAGCAGTCGCAGGGTAAATCAAGAGACCCAGTACTTC
>NA|TRBJ2-2|TRBV6-4|NA
CASSDSEQNTGELFF
TGTGCCAGCAGTGACTCGGAGCAGAACACCGGGGAGCTGTTTTTT
>few|TRBJ1-3|TRBV7-2|NA
CASSLATQGNTIYF
TGTGCCAGCAGCTTAGCAACCCAGGGAAACACCATATATTTT
>NA|TRBJ2-5|TRBV9|TRBD2
CASSVGTSGAGAETQYF
TGTGCCAGCAGCGTAGGGACTAGCGGGGCGGGAGCGGAGACCCAGTACTTC
>few|TRBJ1-1|TRBV4-2|TRBD1
CASTPDRVGGTEAFF
TGTGCCAGCACCCCCGACAGGGTTGGAGGCACTGAAGCTTTCTTT
>NA|TRBJ2-7|TRBV9|NA
CASSVGGGGDSYEQYF
TGTGCCAGCAGCGTAGGGGGAGGGGGAGACTCCTACGAGCAGTACTTC
>NA|TRBJ1-1|TRBV5-4|NA
CASSSPAEAFF
TGTGCCAGCAGTTCACCAGCTGAAGCTTTCTTT
>once|TRBJ2-1|TRBV28|TRBD2
CASTARTSGGGEQFF
TGTGCCAGCACCGCCAGGACTAGCGGGGGTGGTGAGCAGTTCTTC
>NA|TRBJ2-2|TRBV7-9|TRBD1
CASSLDRGDLDTGELFF
TGTGCCAGCAGCTTAGACAGGGGAGACCTCGACACCGGGGAGCTGTTTTTT
>once|TRBJ1-1|TRBV2|NA
CASTIIERNTEAFF
TGTGCCAGCACTATTATTGAGAGGAACACTGAAGCTTTCTTT
>NA|TRBJ1-1|TRBV7-9|NA
CASSLAQGTEAFF
TGTGCCAGCAGCTTAGCCCAGGGGACTGAAGCTTTCTTT
>NA|TRBJ2-7|TRBV18|TRBD2
CASSPPGLGMGEQYF
TGTGCCAGCTCACCTCCGGGACTAGGCATGGGGGAGCAGTACTTC
>NA|TRBJ2-1|TRBV19|TRBD2
CASRPPGTSGGREQFF
TGTGCCAGCCGGCCCCCCGGGACTAGCGGGGGGAGGGAGCAGTTCTTC
>NA|TRBJ2-7|TRBV5-6|TRBD1
CASSETGTGDEQYF
TGTGCCAGCAGCGAAACTGGGACAGGGGACGAGCAGTACTTC
>once|TRBJ2-7|TRBV6-5|TRBD1
CASRGSGGDYEQYF
TGTGCCAGCAGGGGTTCAGGGGGCGACTACGAGCAGTACTTC
>NA|TRBJ2-7|TRBV2|NA
CASGRTGSSSHEQYF
TGTGCCAGCGGCCGAACAGGGTCAAGTAGTCACGAGCAGTACTTC
>NA|TRBJ2-1|TRBV6-5|TRBD1
CASSYSGTGGYNEQFF
TGTGCCAGCAGTTATTCTGGGACAGGGGGGTACAATGAGCAGTTCTTC
>NA|TRBJ1-2|TRBV12-5|TRBD1
CASGQGGWYGYTF
TGTGCTAGTGGTCAGGGGGGTTGGTATGGCTACACCTTC
>NA|TRBJ1-5|TRBV5-8|NA
CASSPGRDQPQHF
TGTGCCAGCAGCCCCGGGAGAGATCAGCCCCAGCATTTT
>NA|TRBJ1-6|TRBV4-1|NA
CASSQDTQAGTPLHF
TGCGCCAGCAGCCAAGATACCCAAGCCGGGACACCCCTCCACTTT
>NA|TRBJ1-1|TRBV7-3|NA
CASSLSGSGTEAFF
TGTGCCAGCAGCTTAAGTGGTAGTGGCACTGAAGCTTTCTTT
>NA|TRBJ1-2|TRBV29-1|TRBD1
CSVGDRGSSNYGYTF
TGCAGCGTTGGCGACAGGGGAAGTTCTAACTATGGCTACACCTTC
>NA|TRBJ2-5|TRBV7-8|TRBD1
CASSNLGTVQETQYF
TGTGCCAGCAGCAACCTCGGGACAGTCCAAGAGACCCAGTACTTC
>NA|TRBJ1-1|TRBV4-1|TRBD1
CASSHSTGAALDTEAFF
TGCGCCAGCAGCCACAGTACAGGGGCGGCTTTAGACACTGAAGCTTTCTTT